The T cell receptor beta chain under discussion was sequenced for a study of CD8+ T cells in alopecia areata. Sequencing relied on a cDNA template that was reverse transcribed from extracted RNA. Clones were read by immunoSEQ multiplex PCR, and TCRdb kept only the in-frame ones, dropping some. In the table there are around 300,000 clones, around three fifths of which are singletons. V lost 0 bases, J lost 1 base, and 6 bases lay in between. Germline-derived CDR1 and CDR2 are LGHNA and YSLEER. The CDR3 spans 14 residues. Treatment specified: oral pan-JAK inhibitor, 5-10 mg twice daily. The sequences come from CD4+ T cells sorted from blood, collected between weeks 51 and 52, from a patient treated with tofacitinib. The rearrangement links TRBV4-3 to TRBJ2-5; D is unresolved. This TCR came from a human donor with alopecia areata. The CDR3 bases are TGCGCCAGCAGCCAAGAATACTCCCAAGAGACCCAGTACTTC. Amino acids: CASSQEYSQETQYF.